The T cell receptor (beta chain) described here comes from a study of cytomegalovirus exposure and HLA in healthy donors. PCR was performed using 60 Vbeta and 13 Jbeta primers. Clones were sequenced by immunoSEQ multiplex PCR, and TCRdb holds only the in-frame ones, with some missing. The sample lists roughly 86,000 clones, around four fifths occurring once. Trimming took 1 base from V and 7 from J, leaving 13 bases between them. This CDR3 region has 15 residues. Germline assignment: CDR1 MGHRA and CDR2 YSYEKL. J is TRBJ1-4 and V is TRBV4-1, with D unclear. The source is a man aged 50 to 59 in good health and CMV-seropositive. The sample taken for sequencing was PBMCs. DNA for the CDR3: TGCGCCAGCAGCCAAGTCTGGCCCTCTTTTGAAAAACTGTTTTTT. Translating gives CASSQVWPSFEKLFF.